A selection of T cell receptor beta chains follows, all from one sample in a study of shared T cell receptors in the human thymus. Only in-frame clones appear in the TCRdb table, and some are missing; sequencing was by immunoSEQ multiplex PCR. The repertoire holds about 500,000 clones, with about four fifths as singletons. These records were also assigned to another study, of human thymus T cells.

What was sequenced was thymocytes. Every receptor here comes from a boy younger than two with a congenital heart defect. The CDR3 runs from the conserved cysteine through the conserved F or W. Fields, in order: V gene, clone size, J gene, D gene, CDR3 protein, CDR3 DNA. D genes are given only for firm matches. Rows give clone size only sometimes, using once, few, many, or a class for an expanded clone.

V: TRBV5-3; size: -; J: TRBJ2-3; D: -; CDR3: CARSLARTRSTDTQYF; DNA: TGTGCCAGAAGCTTGGCTCGGACAAGGAGCACAGATACGCAGTATTTT
V: TRBV4-3; size: -; J: TRBJ1-2; D: -; CDR3: CASSQDIHYGYTF; DNA: TGCGCCAGCAGCCAAGATATCCACTATGGCTACACCTTC
V: TRBV7-3; size: -; J: TRBJ2-7; D: -; CDR3: CASSSGHEYEQYF; DNA: TGTGCCAGCAGCTCGGGACACGAGTACGAGCAGTACTTC
V: TRBV7-3; size: once; J: TRBJ2-2; D: TRBD2; CDR3: CASSLRGRNTGELFF; DNA: TGTGCCAGCAGCTTACGCGGGAGGAACACCGGGGAGCTGTTTTTT
V: TRBV29-1; size: -; J: TRBJ1-3; D: -; CDR3: CSVVGPEAGNTIYF; DNA: TGCAGCGTTGTGGGGCCAGAGGCTGGAAACACCATATATTTT
V: TRBV27; size: -; J: TRBJ2-1; D: TRBD2; CDR3: CASSLSSSGRANEQFF; DNA: TGTGCCAGCAGTTTATCGTCCAGCGGGAGGGCCAATGAGCAGTTCTTC
V: TRBV15; size: -; J: TRBJ2-5; D: -; CDR3: CATSRVNRDKQETQYF; DNA: TGTGCCACCAGCAGAGTCAACCGGGACAAACAAGAGACCCAGTACTTC
V: TRBV29-1; size: -; J: TRBJ1-5; D: TRBD1; CDR3: CSVVVTQGASQPQHF; DNA: TGCAGCGTTGTGGTAACACAGGGGGCGAGTCAGCCCCAGCATTTT
V: TRBV4-1; size: -; J: TRBJ2-2; D: TRBD2; CDR3: CASSQVSGSNSEELFF; DNA: TGCGCCAGCAGCCAAGTCAGCGGGAGCAATTCAGAGGAGCTGTTTTTT
V: TRBV27; size: -; J: TRBJ2-7; D: -; CDR3: CASSPFWGSGYEQYF; DNA: TGTGCCAGCAGTCCATTCTGGGGTAGCGGCTACGAGCAGTACTTC
V: TRBV7-9; size: -; J: TRBJ2-3; D: -; CDR3: CASSRHLLVPSTDTQYF; DNA: TGTGCCAGCAGCCGGCACCTACTAGTCCCCTCCACAGATACGCAGTATTTT
V: TRBV27; size: -; J: TRBJ1-5; D: -; CDR3: CASGTLTGRQPQHF; DNA: TGTGCCAGCGGAACCCTCACGGGGAGGCAGCCCCAGCATTTT
V: TRBV4-1; size: -; J: TRBJ2-1; D: -; CDR3: CASSQGAYGAGAEEQFF; DNA: TGCGCCAGCAGCCAAGGTGCTTACGGGGCGGGGGCTGAGGAGCAGTTCTTC
V: TRBV6-6; size: few; J: TRBJ2-1; D: -; CDR3: CASECDLSYNEQFF; DNA: TGTGCCAGCGAGTGCGATCTCTCCTACAATGAGCAGTTCTTC
V: TRBV19; size: -; J: TRBJ2-7; D: TRBD1; CDR3: CASSKTGGAYEQYF; DNA: TGTGCCAGTAGTAAGACAGGGGGAGCCTACGAGCAGTACTTC
V: TRBV6-1; size: once; J: TRBJ2-3; D: -; CDR3: CASPASRETQYF; DNA: TGTGCCAGCCCCGCTAGCCGTGAGACGCAGTATTTT
V: TRBV5-6; size: -; J: TRBJ2-7; D: -; CDR3: CASSSRDEQYF; DNA: TGTGCCAGCAGCTCCCGGGACGAGCAGTACTTC
V: TRBV21-1; size: once; J: TRBJ2-1; D: -; CDR3: CASSNPLANEQFF; DNA: TGTGCCAGCAGCAACCCCCTGGCCAATGAGCAGTTCTTC
V: TRBV19; size: once; J: TRBJ1-2; D: -; CDR3: CASSTWTSDYGYTF; DNA: TGTGCCAGTAGTACCTGGACATCGGACTATGGCTACACCTTC
V: TRBV7-9; size: -; J: TRBJ1-2; D: -; CDR3: CASSLRKGNGYTF; DNA: TGTGCCAGCAGCTTAAGGAAGGGGAATGGCTACACCTTC
V: TRBV30; size: -; J: TRBJ1-5; D: -; CDR3: CAWSVGRGNQPQHF; DNA: TGTGCCTGGAGTGTAGGTCGGGGCAATCAGCCCCAGCATTTT
V: TRBV6-1; size: few; J: TRBJ1-5; D: -; CDR3: CASSGTGRYSNQPQHF; DNA: TGTGCCAGCAGTGGAACAGGCCGTTATAGCAATCAGCCCCAGCATTTT
V: TRBV29-1; size: -; J: TRBJ1-1; D: TRBD1; CDR3: CSVRLVGTGFGEAFF; DNA: TGCAGCGTTCGTTTGGTCGGGACAGGGTTCGGTGAAGCTTTCTTT
V: TRBV5-1; size: -; J: TRBJ1-4; D: -; CDR3: CASSLTGRLANEKLFF; DNA: TGCGCCAGCAGCTTGACAGGGAGATTGGCTAATGAAAAACTGTTTTTT
V: TRBV4-1; size: -; J: TRBJ1-2; D: -; CDR3: CASSQMTVSGSYGYTF; DNA: TGCGCCAGCAGCCAAATGACAGTATCAGGGTCCTATGGCTACACCTTC
V: TRBV5-1; size: once; J: TRBJ2-7; D: -; CDR3: CASSPGHGPYEQYF; DNA: TGCGCCAGCAGCCCAGGACACGGACCCTACGAGCAGTACTTC
V: TRBV11-1; size: -; J: TRBJ2-5; D: TRBD1; CDR3: CASSPGQGGETQYF; DNA: TGTGCCAGCAGCCCCGGACAGGGAGGAGAGACCCAGTACTTC
V: TRBV11-1; size: -; J: TRBJ1-2; D: TRBD1; CDR3: CASSHGQGANYGYTF; DNA: TGTGCCAGCAGCCACGGACAGGGGGCGAACTATGGCTACACCTTC
V: TRBV30; size: -; J: TRBJ2-2; D: -; CDR3: CAWGKGEGRLNTGELFF; DNA: TGTGCCTGGGGAAAGGGGGAGGGCCGGCTGAACACCGGGGAGCTGTTTTTT
V: TRBV7-6; size: -; J: TRBJ2-7; D: TRBD2; CDR3: CASSLGRLAGGGEQYF; DNA: TGTGCCAGCAGCTTAGGACGACTAGCGGGAGGGGGTGAGCAGTACTTC
V: TRBV14; size: few; J: TRBJ1-4; D: -; CDR3: CASSQDNLAGSGLFF; DNA: TGTGCCAGCAGCCAAGATAACTTGGCCGGGAGTGGACTGTTTTTT
V: TRBV29-1; size: few; J: TRBJ2-2; D: TRBD1; CDR3: CSLRQGVAGELFF; DNA: TGCAGCCTCCGACAGGGGGTCGCCGGGGAGCTGTTTTTT
V: TRBV4-1; size: few; J: TRBJ1-4; D: TRBD1; CDR3: CASSVYRGPGEKLFF; DNA: TGCGCCAGCAGCGTTTACAGGGGGCCGGGTGAAAAACTGTTTTTT
V: TRBV27; size: -; J: TRBJ2-7; D: -; CDR3: CASSLDRGSEQYF; DNA: TGTGCCAGCAGTTTAGACCGAGGATCCGAGCAGTACTTC
V: TRBV27; size: -; J: TRBJ2-2; D: TRBD2; CDR3: CASSLILAGGGFSTGELFF; DNA: TGTGCCAGCAGTTTAATACTAGCGGGAGGAGGCTTCAGCACCGGGGAGCTGTTTTTT
V: TRBV9; size: -; J: TRBJ1-1; D: TRBD1; CDR3: CASSGTGGNTEAFF; DNA: TGTGCCAGCAGCGGGACAGGGGGAAACACTGAAGCTTTCTTT
V: TRBV29-1; size: -; J: TRBJ1-1; D: -; CDR3: CSDRNSSTEAFF; DNA: TGCAGCGATAGAAACTCGAGCACTGAAGCTTTCTTT
V: TRBV5-6; size: -; J: TRBJ1-1; D: -; CDR3: CASRVSWGGEAFF; DNA: TGTGCCAGCAGGGTCAGTTGGGGAGGTGAAGCTTTCTTT
V: TRBV7-8; size: -; J: TRBJ1-2; D: -; CDR3: CASSLGRGMGGYTF; DNA: TGTGCCAGCAGCTTGGGCAGGGGAATGGGTGGCTACACCTTC
V: TRBV4-2; size: -; J: TRBJ2-5; D: TRBD1; CDR3: CASSQGTRDRGLRETQYF; DNA: TGTGCCAGCAGCCAAGGGACCCGGGACAGGGGGTTAAGAGAGACCCAGTACTTC
V: TRBV27; size: -; J: TRBJ2-7; D: -; CDR3: CASSSKGPLKQGTYEQYF; DNA: TGTGCCAGCAGTTCCAAGGGGCCCCTTAAGCAGGGCACCTACGAGCAGTACTTC
V: TRBV12-5; size: -; J: TRBJ2-1; D: -; CDR3: CASGLVGERWLYNEQFF; DNA: TGTGCTAGTGGTTTGGTAGGTGAGCGGTGGTTATACAATGAGCAGTTCTTC
V: TRBV27; size: -; J: TRBJ2-7; D: TRBD2; CDR3: CASWTSGISSYEQYF; DNA: TGTGCCAGCTGGACTAGCGGGATCAGCTCCTACGAGCAGTACTTC
V: TRBV11-3; size: -; J: TRBJ2-3; D: TRBD2; CDR3: CASSRTSGRHTQYF; DNA: TGTGCCAGCAGCCGGACTAGCGGGAGGCATACGCAGTATTTT
V: TRBV30; size: -; J: TRBJ2-7; D: TRBD1; CDR3: CAWTEREGATYEQYF; DNA: TGTGCCTGGACCGAAAGAGAGGGGGCGACCTACGAGCAGTACTTC
V: TRBV11-3; size: once; J: TRBJ2-7; D: TRBD1; CDR3: CASSARVNPGQGDPYEQYF; DNA: TGTGCCAGCAGCGCAAGGGTAAATCCGGGACAGGGGGATCCCTACGAGCAGTACTTC
V: TRBV30; size: -; J: TRBJ2-1; D: -; CDR3: CAWSVNEQFF; DNA: TGTGCCTGGTCAGTGAATGAGCAGTTCTTC
V: TRBV14; size: -; J: TRBJ1-2; D: -; CDR3: CASSQERAGPGGYTF; DNA: TGTGCCAGCAGCCAAGAGAGGGCCGGCCCCGGAGGCTACACCTTC
V: TRBV30; size: few; J: TRBJ1-3; D: -; CDR3: CAWKEGLKLAGNTIYF; DNA: TGTGCCTGGAAGGAGGGGCTCAAACTTGCTGGAAACACCATATATTTT
V: TRBV23-1; size: -; J: TRBJ2-2; D: -; CDR3: CASSQSIRGPRTGELFF; DNA: TGCGCCAGCAGTCAATCGATCAGGGGTCCGAGAACCGGGGAGCTGTTTTTT
V: TRBV7-6; size: -; J: TRBJ2-7; D: -; CDR3: CASSLRWTDYEQYF; DNA: TGTGCCAGCAGCTTAAGGTGGACAGACTACGAGCAGTACTTC
V: TRBV18; size: -; J: TRBJ2-7; D: -; CDR3: CASSPTGNNYEQYF; DNA: TGTGCCAGCTCACCAACAGGGAATAACTACGAGCAGTACTTC